These 11 T cell receptor beta chains were sequenced from one sample in a study of neurological immune-mediated disorders. As for time point: longitudinal time-point 3. TCRdb re-called the 5' RACE reads through MiXCR, storing one row per CDR3 protein. Of approximately 47,000 distinct CDR3 sequences in the sample, approximately 15% were seen once. What was sequenced was PBMCs. These receptors all come from a man under 40 in good health.

The CDR3 nucleotides read TGTGCCAGCAGTGAAGAGCCGGGGACAGGGGCTGGGGCCAACGTCCTGACTTTC. It is translated as CASSEEPGTGAGANVLTF. The chain is built from TRBV25-1 and TRBJ2-6, with TRBD1 identical over 10 bases. Per germline, CDR1 MGHDK and CDR2 SYGVNS. V was clipped by 2 bases and J by 2 bases; unmatched bases: 6. CDR3 length equals 18 residues.

This clonotype was recorded many times. The rearrangement links TRBV3-1 to TRBJ2-3; D assignment may be TRBD1 or TRBD2 (7 bases each). The CDR3 consists of 14 residues. Germline V lookup: CDR1 LGHDT, CDR2 YNNKEL (reference sequence). Trimming removed 5 bases at V and 5 bases at J, with 14 bases between. The CDR3 coding sequence is TGTGCCAGCAGCAAACAGGGGAGGGAAGATACGCAGTATTTT. Its protein is CASSKQGREDTQYF.

This clonotype was seen a handful of times. The chain uses TRBV27 and TRBJ2-5, with D possibly TRBD1 on 5 matching bases. The length of the CDR3 is 13 residues. V was cut by 6 bases and J by 9 bases, with 17 bases left in between. Germline values: CDR1 MNHEY, CDR2 SMNVEV (reference sequence). Here the CDR3 reads CASSLIQGRAQYF. Written as DNA, the CDR3 is TGTGCCAGCAGCTTAATCCAGGGCCGGGCCCAGTACTTC.

This clonotype came up many times. The chain joins TRBV7-2 to TRBJ2-2; 12 bases are shared with TRBD2. The junction had 9 bases not matched to a gene; V was cut back by 0 bases and J by 4 bases. This CDR3 region has 19 residues. Per the germline V gene, CDR1 is SGHTA and CDR2 is FQGNSA. The CDR3 loop reads CASSLAFWLAGGGTGELFF. The CDR3 coding sequence is TGTGCCAGCAGCTTAGCTTTTTGGCTAGCGGGAGGGGGCACCGGGGAGCTGTTTTTT.

This clonotype was seen many times. V gene TRBV5-1 combines with J gene TRBJ2-6; D gene ambiguous. V was shortened by 6 bases and J by 0 bases, with 7 bases between the two germline ends. Germline CDR1 and CDR2: SGHRS and YFSETQ. The CDR3 consists of 14 residues. The DNA of the CDR3 is TGCGCCAGCATCCCCTACTCTGGGGCCAACGTCCTGACTTTC. Translated: CASIPYSGANVLTF.

This clonotype was counted at least ten times. The CDR3 nucleotides read TGTGCCAGCAGTTCTGCAGGAGGCGAGCAGTACTTC. It codes for CASSSAGGEQYF. The chain couples TRBV28 to TRBJ2-7, with D possibly TRBD2 on 5 matching bases. V gave up 4 bases and J gave up 6 bases, with 10 bases separating them. Germline CDR1 MDHEN, CDR2 SYDVKM. The CDR3 sequence is 12 residues long.

In its sample, this clonotype was seen many times. The J gene is TRBJ2-7, the V gene TRBV11-2; D is unclear. V was pared by 1 base and J by 5 bases, with 3 bases between. CDR3 size: 11 residues. CDR1 is SGHAT and CDR2 is FQNNGV in the germline V gene. The CDR3 region is CASSLVDEQYF. CDR3 DNA: TGTGCCAGCAGCTTAGTAGACGAGCAGTACTTC.

This chain connects TRBV6-5 to TRBJ2-7; 8 bases match TRBD1. This CDR3 is 15 amino acids long. The germline V gene has CDR1 MNHEY and CDR2 SVGAGI. After removal of 6 bases from V and 0 bases from J, the junction contained 7 bases not matched to a gene. The DNA of the CDR3 is TGTGCCAGCAGCCGACAGGGGCCCCTCTCCTACGAGCAGTACTTC. Its protein is CASSRQGPLSYEQYF.

This clonotype came up many times. The chain has TRBV20-1 and TRBJ1-5; D is perhaps TRBD1 (6 bases). Germline loops: CDR1 DFQATT, CDR2 SNEGSKA (reference sequence). V dropped 5 bases and J dropped 0 bases, with 11 bases sitting between them. The CDR3 consists of 14 residues. The chain's CDR3 is CSAEIRGSNQPQHF. Here the CDR3 DNA reads TGCAGTGCTGAAATCAGGGGTAGCAATCAGCCCCAGCATTTT.

There are many counts of this clonotype. V and J are TRBV20-1 and TRBJ2-3, with D unresolved. Trimming took off 5 bases at V and 2 bases at J, with 23 bases between the two ends. The germline V gene has CDR1 DFQATT and CDR2 SNEGSKA (reference sequence). CDR3 size: 17 residues. CDR3 loop: CSAPAPGQASSTDTQYF. The DNA for the CDR3 is TGCAGTGCTCCCGCACCGGGCCAGGCCTCCTCCACAGATACGCAGTATTTT.

This clonotype was observed at least ten times. The chain links TRBV5-5 to TRBJ1-1; D not resolved. This CDR3 region has 14 residues. CDR1 is SGHKS, CDR2 YYEKEE, per germline (reference sequence). The germline V and J ends were trimmed by 4 bases and 4 bases, with 14 bases remaining between them. The DNA of the CDR3 is TGTGCCAGCAGCGTGCGAGGGCCGGGCACTGAAGCTTTCTTT. Its protein is CASSVRGPGTEAFF. Full variable domain (outside the CDR3, taken from reference TRBV5-5 and TRBJ1-1): DAGVTQSPTHLIKTRGQQVTLRCSPISGHKSVSWYQQVLGQGPQFIFQYYEKEERGRGNFPDRFSARQFPNYSSELNVNALLLGDSALYLCASSVRGPGTEAFFGQGTRLTVV.